Below are 8 T cell receptor beta chains sequenced from a single sample in a study of response to subunit inactivated influenza vaccine (dated by TCRdb to 2017 to 2018). The receptor library was made with RT-PCR. The instrument given in TCRdb is Illumina HiSeq 2500. Clones were called with MiXCR by TCRdb after fastp trimmed the public reads at Q25, and only in-frame beta chains were retained. Entries that share a CDR3 protein sequence are merged under the most common genes and DNA. In this sample the table shows 710,000 or so distinct CDR3 sequences, about a sixth of which occur a single time. The biggest ten clones account for roughly 10% of the sample. The sample was PBMCs from blood, taken roughly 12 days after vaccination. The receptors come from a man between 50 and 59 years old who received an inactivated influenza vaccine. Donor details come from another sample of the same person, matched by shared clones.

This clonotype showed up just a few times. This CDR3 is CASSLRAGGDQYF. CDR3 sequence (DNA): TGTGCCAGCAGTTTAAGAGCGGGGGGGGACCAGTACTTC. The V gene is TRBV12-3 or TRBV12-4, the J gene TRBJ2-5; 10 bases match TRBD2. The CDR3 covers 13 residues. Trimming cost V 2 bases and J 10 bases; bases outside gene matches: 4.

The chain is built from TRBV4-3 and TRBJ1-2; TRBD1 is a possible D gene (6 bases). V shed 1 base and J shed 4 bases, with 13 bases lying between them. CDR1 LGHNA and CDR2 YSLEER come from the germline V gene. This CDR3 contains 15 residues. CDR3 nucleotide sequence: TGCGCCAGCAGCCAAGCGGAGGGACACTCCTATGGCTACACCTTC. Translating it yields CASSQAEGHSYGYTF.

The rearrangement joins TRBV29-1 to TRBJ2-1; D unclear. Germline V gene lookup returns CDR1 SQVTM and CDR2 ANQGSEA. The V and J ends lost 5 bases and 4 bases respectively, with 6 bases between them. This CDR3 comprises 11 residues. The CDR3 region has the DNA TGCAGCGTTTTGGGATACAATGAGCAGTTCTTC. This gives the protein CSVLGYNEQFF.

The sample holds many counts of this clonotype. The J gene is TRBJ2-6, the V gene TRBV7-9, with unresolved D. Germline V gene sequence: CDR1 SEHNR, CDR2 FQNEAQ (reference sequence). The V end was cut by 4 bases, the J end by 0 bases, with 13 bases between. The CDR3 runs 17 residues. This chain's CDR3 is CASSSTDGFSGANVLTF. The CDR3 DNA follows: TGTGCCAGCAGCTCGACGGACGGTTTCTCTGGGGCCAACGTCCTGACTTTC.

This clonotype was counted only a few times. V gene TRBV9 combines with J gene TRBJ1-1; no firm D call. The CDR3 has 12 amino acids. V was shortened by 4 bases and J by 9 bases, with 13 bases between the two germline ends. Germline V gene lookup returns CDR1 SGDLS and CDR2 YYNGEE. This CDR3 is CASSSFGLKAFF. The DNA for the CDR3 is TGTGCCAGCAGCTCCTTTGGCTTAAAAGCTTTCTTT.

This clonotype was detected only a few times. The chain has TRBV7-9 and TRBJ2-7; no clear D. CDR1 is SEHNR, CDR2 FQNEAQ, per germline (reference sequence). V was cut by 5 bases and J by 3 bases, with 11 bases left in between. The CDR3 has 13 amino acids. The CDR3 protein is CASSPQPIYEQYF. Here the CDR3 DNA reads TGTGCCAGCAGCCCGCAACCCATCTACGAGCAGTACTTC.

This clonotype was seen a handful of times. A read error may produce the germline difference seen at one junction end. V is TRBV29-1 and J is TRBJ1-1, with a possible D match to TRBD1 (5 bases). CDR1 is SQVTM and CDR2 is ANQGSEA in the germline V gene. This CDR3 is 13 amino acids long. The CDR3 sequence is CSVKEGTGTEAFF. CDR3 nucleotides: TGCAGCGTTAAAGAGGGAACAGGCACTGAAGCTTTCTTT.

J is TRBJ2-1 and V is TRBV5-6; D possibly uses TRBD1 or TRBD2 (5 bases each). The CDR3 contains 16 residues. The germline CDR1 and CDR2 sequences are SGHDT and YYEEEE. V was pared by 2 bases and J by 1 base, with 13 bases between. In DNA, the CDR3 is TGTGCCAGCAGCTTCCGGGACGGGATTTCCTACAATGAGCAGTTCTTC. It encodes CASSFRDGISYNEQFF.